This T cell receptor beta chain comes out of a study of blood T cell repertoires in COVID-19 (dated by TCRdb to the early 2020s). For the wider study: Samples from collaborators originated in the United States, Italy and Spain and spanned both the acute and convalescent phases of COVID-19. HLA class I and class II types, where available, came from metadata supplied by the sample provider rather than from assay-based typing. The repertoires were made available in a free public database intended to serve as a resource for research on the immune response to SARS-CoV-2. The prospective study material was composed of cDNA or gDNA derived from T cells, B-cell-depleted T cells, or PBMCs. The samples were drawn from the first 160 participants of the ongoing ImmuneRACE study and from some 1,300 subjects provided by 6 global collaborators. Nearly every sample came with metadata listing a de-identified subject ID, COVID-19 status, age in years and sex. The dataset comprised deeply sampled blood TCRbeta repertoires from subjects exposed to, actively infected with, or recovered from COVID-19.

This clone was counted once. Its binding antigen is unknown. No per-base quality is available; no much larger clone lies one base away. The immunoSEQ Assay, a bias-controlled multiplex PCR, was used to amplify TCRbeta CDR3 regions from genomic DNA. From the authors' description of their analysis: The number of nucleated cells in each sample was estimated from the amplification of reference gene primers within the assay. To quantify the absolute abundance of each unique TCRbeta CDR3 rearrangement, sequence reads were collapsed and filtered. Productive Simpson clonality was computed per sample as the square root of Simpson's diversity index over productive rearrangements. This immuneACCESS table, as held by TCRdb, lists in-frame sequences with V and J called but not all clones. Of the missing ones, under half trace to an unresolved V gene in checked studies; the others have no known cause. Clone size and V and J calls were adopted from that table, with D and trimming inferred from the DNA. The sample profile shows tens of thousands of clones; 87% of them were found once. About 7% of the sample rests with the top ten.

Each collaborating institution followed its own protocols to collect whole blood in K2EDTA tubes. For TCRbeta analysis, collaborators shipped samples as frozen whole blood, isolated PBMCs, or DNA extracted from either of those sample types. What the research found in general, with its limitations: Clinical and demographic metadata were provided uncurated, with the amount varying by source and participant.

V and J are trimmed by 6 bases and 4 bases, and the gene matches miss 6 bases of the junction. CDR1 MDHEN and CDR2 SYDVKM were looked up in the germline V gene. From the cysteine through the phenylalanine, the CDR3 covers 15 amino acids. Of the read, only the CDR3 DNA is kept; its 45 bases are in frame from base 1. This receptor was identified in a human donor in a cohort sampled during active COVID-19. This receptor chain uses TRBV28 and TRBJ2-1; 10 bases in the junction line up with TRBD2. The sample was peripheral blood. The bases read TGTGCCAGCAGCCCCAGTAGCGGGAGGTACAATGAGCAGTTCTTC. This gives the protein CASSPSSGRYNEQFF. The full variable domain, with segments outside the CDR3 supplied by the reference TRBV28 and TRBJ2-1 proteins, appears as DVKVTQSSRYLVKRTGEKVFLECVQDMDHENMFWYRQDPGLGLRLIYFSYDVKMKEKGDIPEGYSVSREKKERFSLILESASTNQTSMYLCASSPSSGRYNEQFFGPGTRLTVL.